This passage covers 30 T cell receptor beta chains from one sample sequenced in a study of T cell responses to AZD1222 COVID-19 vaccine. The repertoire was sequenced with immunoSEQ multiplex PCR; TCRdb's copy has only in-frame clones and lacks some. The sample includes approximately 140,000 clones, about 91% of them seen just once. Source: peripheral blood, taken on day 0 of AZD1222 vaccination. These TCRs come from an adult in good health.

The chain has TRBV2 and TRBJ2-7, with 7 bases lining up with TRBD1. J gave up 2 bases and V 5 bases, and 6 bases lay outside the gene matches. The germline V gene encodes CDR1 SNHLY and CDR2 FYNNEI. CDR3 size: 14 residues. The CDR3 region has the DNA TGTGCCAGCAGTAGACAGGGCTCCCCCTACGAGCAGTACTTC. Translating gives CASSRQGSPYEQYF.

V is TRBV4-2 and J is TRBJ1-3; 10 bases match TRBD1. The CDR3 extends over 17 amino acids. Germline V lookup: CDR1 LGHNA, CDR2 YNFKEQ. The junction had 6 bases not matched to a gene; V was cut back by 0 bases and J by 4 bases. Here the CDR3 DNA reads TGTGCCAGCAGCCAAGATCTAGGGACAGGGGTAGGAAACACCATATATTTT. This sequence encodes CASSQDLGTGVGNTIYF.

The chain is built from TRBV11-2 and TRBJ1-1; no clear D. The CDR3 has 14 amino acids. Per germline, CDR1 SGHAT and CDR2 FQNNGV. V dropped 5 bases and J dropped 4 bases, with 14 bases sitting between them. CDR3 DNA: TGTGCCAGCAGCCACTGGGAGGCTAGCACTGAAGCTTTCTTT. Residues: CASSHWEASTEAFF.

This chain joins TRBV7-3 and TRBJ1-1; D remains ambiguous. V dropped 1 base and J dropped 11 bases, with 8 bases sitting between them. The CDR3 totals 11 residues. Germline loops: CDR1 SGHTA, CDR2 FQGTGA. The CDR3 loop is CASSLNNLAFF. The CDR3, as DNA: TGTGCCAGCAGCTTAAATAATCTGGCTTTCTTT.

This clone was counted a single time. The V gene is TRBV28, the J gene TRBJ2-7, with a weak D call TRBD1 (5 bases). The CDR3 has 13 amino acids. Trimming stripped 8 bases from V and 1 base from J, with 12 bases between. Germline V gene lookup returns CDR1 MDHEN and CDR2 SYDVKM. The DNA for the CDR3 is TGTGCCAGCCGACAGCCGACTTCCTACGAGCAGTACTTC. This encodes CASRQPTSYEQYF. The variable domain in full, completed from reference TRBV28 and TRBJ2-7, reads DVKVTQSSRYLVKRTGEKVFLECVQDMDHENMFWYRQDPGLGLRLIYFSYDVKMKEKGDIPEGYSVSREKKERFSLILESASTNQTSMYLCASRQPTSYEQYFGPGTRLTVT.

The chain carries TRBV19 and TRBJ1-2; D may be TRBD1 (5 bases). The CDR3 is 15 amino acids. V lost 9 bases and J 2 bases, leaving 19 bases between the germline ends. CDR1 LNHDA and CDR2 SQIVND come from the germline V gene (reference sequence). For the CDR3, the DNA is TGTGCCAGCACCCATATGGACAAGGGGAACTATGGCTACACCTTC. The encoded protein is CASTHMDKGNYGYTF.

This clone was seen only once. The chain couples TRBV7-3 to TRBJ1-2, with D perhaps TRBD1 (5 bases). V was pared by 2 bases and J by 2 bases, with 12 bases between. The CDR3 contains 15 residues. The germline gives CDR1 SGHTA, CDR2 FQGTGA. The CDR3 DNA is TGTGCCAGCAGCTTACAGGGCGGCCAGAACTATGGCTACACCTTC. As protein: CASSLQGGQNYGYTF. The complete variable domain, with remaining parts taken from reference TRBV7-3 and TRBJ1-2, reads GAGVSQTPSNKVTEKGKYVELRCDPISGHTALYWYRQSLGQGPEFLIYFQGTGAADDSGLPNDRFFAVRPEGSVSTLKIQRTERGDSAVYLCASSLQGGQNYGYTFGSGTRLTVV.

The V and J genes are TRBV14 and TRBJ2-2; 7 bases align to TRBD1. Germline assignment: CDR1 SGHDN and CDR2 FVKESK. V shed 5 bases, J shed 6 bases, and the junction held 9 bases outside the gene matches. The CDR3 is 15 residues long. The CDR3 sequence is CASSSRQGWAGELFF. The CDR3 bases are TGTGCCAGCAGCTCAAGACAGGGTTGGGCCGGGGAGCTGTTTTTT.

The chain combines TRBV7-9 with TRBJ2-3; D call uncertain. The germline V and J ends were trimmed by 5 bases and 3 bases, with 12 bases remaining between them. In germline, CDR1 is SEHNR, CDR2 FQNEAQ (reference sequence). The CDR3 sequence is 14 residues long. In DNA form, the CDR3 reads TGTGCCAGCAGCCCAGGTAGTTCAACAGATACGCAGTATTTT. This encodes CASSPGSSTDTQYF. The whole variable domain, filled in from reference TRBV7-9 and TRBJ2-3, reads DTGVSQNPRHKITKRGQNVTFRCDPISEHNRLYWYRQTLGQGPEFLTYFQNEAQLEKSRLLSDRFSAERPKGSFSTLEIQRTEQGDSAMYLCASSPGSSTDTQYFGPGTRLTVL.

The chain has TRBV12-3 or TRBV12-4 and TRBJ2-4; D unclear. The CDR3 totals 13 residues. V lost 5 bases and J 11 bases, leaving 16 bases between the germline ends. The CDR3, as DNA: TGTGCCAGCAGTCCCGGGCCCCACTATTTTCAGTACTTC. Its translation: CASSPGPHYFQYF.

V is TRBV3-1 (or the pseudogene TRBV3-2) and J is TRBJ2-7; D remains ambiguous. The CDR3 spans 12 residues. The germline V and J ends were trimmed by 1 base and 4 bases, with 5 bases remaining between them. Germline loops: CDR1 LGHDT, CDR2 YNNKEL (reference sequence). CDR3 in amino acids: CASSQAQYEQYF. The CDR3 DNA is TGTGCCAGCAGCCAAGCCCAGTACGAGCAGTACTTC.

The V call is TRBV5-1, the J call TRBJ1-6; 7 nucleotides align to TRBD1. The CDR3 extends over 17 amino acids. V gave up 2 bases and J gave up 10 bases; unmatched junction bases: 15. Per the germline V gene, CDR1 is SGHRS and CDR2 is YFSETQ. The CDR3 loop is CASSLNPTGPYLSPLHF. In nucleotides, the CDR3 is TGCGCCAGCAGCTTAAACCCGACAGGGCCCTATTTGTCACCCCTCCACTTT.

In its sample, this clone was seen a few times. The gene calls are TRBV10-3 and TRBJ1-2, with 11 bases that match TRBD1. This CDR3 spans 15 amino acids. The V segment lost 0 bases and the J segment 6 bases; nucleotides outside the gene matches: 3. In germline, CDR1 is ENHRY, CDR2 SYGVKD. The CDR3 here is CAISESGTGGNGYTF. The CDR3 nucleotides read TGTGCCATCAGTGAGTCGGGGACAGGGGGAAATGGCTACACCTTC.

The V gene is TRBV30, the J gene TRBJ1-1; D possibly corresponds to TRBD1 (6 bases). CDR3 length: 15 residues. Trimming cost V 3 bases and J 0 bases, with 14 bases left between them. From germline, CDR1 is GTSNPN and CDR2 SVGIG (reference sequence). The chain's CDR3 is CAWRAKGGMNTEAFF. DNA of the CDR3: TGTGCCTGGAGAGCTAAAGGGGGAATGAACACTGAAGCTTTCTTT.

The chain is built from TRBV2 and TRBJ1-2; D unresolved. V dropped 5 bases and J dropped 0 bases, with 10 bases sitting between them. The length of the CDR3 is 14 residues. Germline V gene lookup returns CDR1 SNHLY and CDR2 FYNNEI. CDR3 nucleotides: TGTGCCAGCAGTCATTCCACGGCTAACTATGGCTACACCTTC. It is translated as CASSHSTANYGYTF.

The CDR3 nucleotides read TGTGCCAGCAGCTTAAGGGTGCCGGGAAACACCATATATTTT. This sequence encodes CASSLRVPGNTIYF. The chain links TRBV7-2 to TRBJ1-3; D ambiguous. V was cut by 2 bases and J by 4 bases, with 9 bases left in between. The germline V gene has CDR1 SGHTA and CDR2 FQGNSA. This CDR3 contains 14 residues.

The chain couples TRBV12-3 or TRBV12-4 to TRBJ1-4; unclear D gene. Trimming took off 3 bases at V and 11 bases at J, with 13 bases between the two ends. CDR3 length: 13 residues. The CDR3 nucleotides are TGTGCCAGCAGTTTTGGTATGGGAGGGAAACTGTTTTTT. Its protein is CASSFGMGGKLFF.

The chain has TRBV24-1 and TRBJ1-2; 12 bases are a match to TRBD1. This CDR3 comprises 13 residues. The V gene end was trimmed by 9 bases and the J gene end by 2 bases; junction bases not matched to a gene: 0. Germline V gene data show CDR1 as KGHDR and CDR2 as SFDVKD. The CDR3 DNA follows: TGTGCCACCGGGACAGGGGGCAACTATGGCTACACCTTC. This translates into CATGTGGNYGYTF.

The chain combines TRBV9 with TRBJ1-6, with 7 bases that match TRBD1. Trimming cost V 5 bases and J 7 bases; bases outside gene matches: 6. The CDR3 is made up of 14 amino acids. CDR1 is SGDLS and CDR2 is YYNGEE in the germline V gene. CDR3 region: CASRVAQGNSPLHF. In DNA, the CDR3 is TGTGCCAGCAGGGTCGCACAGGGGAATTCACCCCTCCACTTT. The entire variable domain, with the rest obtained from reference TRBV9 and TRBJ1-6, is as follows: DSGVTQTPKHLITATGQRVTLRCSPRSGDLSVYWYQQSLDQGLQFLIQYYNGEERAKGNILERFSAQQFPDLHSELNLSSLELGDSALYFCASRVAQGNSPLHFGNGTRLTVT.

The CDR3 sequence: CASSPTGPRDNSPLHF. The CDR3 DNA reads TGTGCCAGCTCACCCACAGGACCAAGGGATAATTCACCCCTCCACTTT. This rearrangement joins TRBV18 to TRBJ1-6, with D possibly TRBD1 on 5 matching bases. This CDR3 is built from 16 residues. Germline V gene lookup returns CDR1 KGHSH and CDR2 LQKENI. Between the trimmed V and J ends, which lost 3 bases and 5 bases, there was a span of 14 bases.

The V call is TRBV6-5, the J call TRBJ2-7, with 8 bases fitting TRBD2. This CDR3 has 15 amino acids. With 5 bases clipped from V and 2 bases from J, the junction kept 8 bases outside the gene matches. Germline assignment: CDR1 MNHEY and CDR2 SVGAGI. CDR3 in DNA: TGTGCCAGCAGTCGCAACGCGGGGGGCCCCTACGAGCAGTACTTC. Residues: CASSRNAGGPYEQYF.

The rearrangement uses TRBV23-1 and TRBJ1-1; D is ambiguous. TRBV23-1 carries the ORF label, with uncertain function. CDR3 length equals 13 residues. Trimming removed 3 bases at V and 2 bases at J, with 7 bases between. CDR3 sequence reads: CASSQPANTEAFF. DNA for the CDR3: TGCGCCAGCAGTCAGCCAGCCAACACTGAAGCTTTCTTT.

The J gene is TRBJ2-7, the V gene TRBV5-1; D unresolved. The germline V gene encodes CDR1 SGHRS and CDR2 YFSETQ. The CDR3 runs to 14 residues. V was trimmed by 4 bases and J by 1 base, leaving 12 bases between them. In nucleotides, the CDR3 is TGCGCCAGCAGCGCGGACGGGTTTTCCTACGAGCAGTACTTC. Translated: CASSADGFSYEQYF.

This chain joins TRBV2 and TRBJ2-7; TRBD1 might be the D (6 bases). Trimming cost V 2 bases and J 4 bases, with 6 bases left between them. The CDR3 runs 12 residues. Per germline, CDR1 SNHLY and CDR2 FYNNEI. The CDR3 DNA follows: TGTGCCAGCAGTGAACAGGGGTACGAGCAGTACTTC. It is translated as CASSEQGYEQYF.

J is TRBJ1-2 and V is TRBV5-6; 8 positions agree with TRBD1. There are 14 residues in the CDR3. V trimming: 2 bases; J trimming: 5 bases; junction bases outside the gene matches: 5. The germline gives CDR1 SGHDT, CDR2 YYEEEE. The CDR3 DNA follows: TGTGCCAGCAGCTTTACAGGGGGGGAATATGGCTACACCTTC. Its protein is CASSFTGGEYGYTF.

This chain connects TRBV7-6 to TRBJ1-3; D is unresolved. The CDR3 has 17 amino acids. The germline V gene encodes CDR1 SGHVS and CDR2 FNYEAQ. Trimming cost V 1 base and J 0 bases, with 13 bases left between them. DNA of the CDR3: TGTGCCAGCAGCTTAGGGTCCAGGACCCTCTCTGGAAACACCATATATTTT. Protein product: CASSLGSRTLSGNTIYF.

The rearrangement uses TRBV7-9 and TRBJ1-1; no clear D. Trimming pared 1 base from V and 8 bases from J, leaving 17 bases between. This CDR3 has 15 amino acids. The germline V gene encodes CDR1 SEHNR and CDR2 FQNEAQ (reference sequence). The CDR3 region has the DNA TGTGCCAGCAGCTTAGTCCCCGTCCCGTCGGGCGAAGCTTTCTTT. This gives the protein CASSLVPVPSGEAFF.

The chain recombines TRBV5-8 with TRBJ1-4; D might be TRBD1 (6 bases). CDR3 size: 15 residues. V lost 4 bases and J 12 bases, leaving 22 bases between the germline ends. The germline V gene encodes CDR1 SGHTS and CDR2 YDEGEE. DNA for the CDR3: TGTGCCAGCAGCCAGAGGGGGGACGTGGTTGGGGAACTGTTTTTT. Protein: CASSQRGDVVGELFF. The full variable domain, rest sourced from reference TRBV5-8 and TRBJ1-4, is EAGVTQSPTHLIKTRGQQATLRCSPISGHTSVYWYQQALGLGLQFLLWYDEGEERNRGNFPPRFSGRQFPNYSSELNVNALELEDSALYLCASSQRGDVVGELFFGSGTQLSVL.

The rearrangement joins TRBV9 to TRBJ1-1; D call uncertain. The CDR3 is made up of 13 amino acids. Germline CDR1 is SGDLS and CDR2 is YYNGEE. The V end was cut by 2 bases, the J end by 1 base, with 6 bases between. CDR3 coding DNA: TGTGCCAGCAGCGTTGCCCCGAACACTGAAGCTTTCTTT. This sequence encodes CASSVAPNTEAFF. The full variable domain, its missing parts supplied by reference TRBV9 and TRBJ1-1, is DSGVTQTPKHLITATGQRVTLRCSPRSGDLSVYWYQQSLDQGLQFLIQYYNGEERAKGNILERFSAQQFPDLHSELNLSSLELGDSALYFCASSVAPNTEAFFGQGTRLTVV.

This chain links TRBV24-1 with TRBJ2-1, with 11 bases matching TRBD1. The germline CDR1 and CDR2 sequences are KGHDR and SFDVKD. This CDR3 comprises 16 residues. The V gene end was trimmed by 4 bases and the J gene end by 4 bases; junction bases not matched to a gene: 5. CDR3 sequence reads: CATSDSGTGGYNEQFF. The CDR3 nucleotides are TGTGCCACCAGTGACTCGGGGACAGGGGGATACAATGAGCAGTTCTTC.